Listed here are 14 T cell receptor beta chains from one sample, sequenced in a study of preoperative IRX-2 immunotherapy in early breast cancer. Libraries were prepared by immunoSEQ multiplex PCR; TCRdb keeps only in-frame clonotypes and omits some of them. The sample shows 10,000 to 15,000 clones, approximately 90% of them seen only once. Treatment specified: preoperative locoregional IRX-2 cytokine immunotherapy. The sample was collected from a patient treated with IRX-2 immunotherapy. The receptor set was obtained from a human donor with breast cancer.

This clone was seen a few times. This chain connects TRBV7-7 to TRBJ1-5; D may be TRBD1 (6 bases). The CDR3 runs 15 residues. Germline CDR1 and CDR2: SSHAT and FNYEAQ (reference sequence). The V end was cut by 5 bases, the J end by 5 bases, with 16 bases between. The CDR3, as DNA: TGTGCCAGCAGCCTCGGACAGCTAGTAGATCAGCCCCAGCATTTT. Its protein product is CASSLGQLVDQPQHF.

The CDR3 DNA follows: TGTGCCAGCAGCTTACACTATACAGATACGCAGTATTTT. Translation gives CASSLHYTDTQYF. The gene calls are TRBV7-2 and TRBJ2-3; no firm D call. From germline, CDR1 is SGHTA and CDR2 FQGNSA. Trimming left V 2 bases short and J 3 bases short, with 6 bases between. This CDR3 has 13 residues.

The chain couples TRBV9 to TRBJ1-6, with D tentatively TRBD1 (5 bases). The CDR3 runs to 14 residues. V lost 2 bases to trimming and J lost 5 bases, with 8 bases between them. Germline V gene data show CDR1 as SGDLS and CDR2 as YYNGEE. The CDR3: CASSVQGDNSPLHF. Written as DNA, the CDR3 is TGTGCCAGCAGCGTTCAAGGGGATAATTCACCCCTCCACTTT.

The gene calls are TRBV7-2 and TRBJ2-5; D could derive from TRBD1 or TRBD2 (6 bases each). The ends were cut back, 5 bases at V and 9 bases at J, with 19 bases in the middle. The CDR3 length is 14 residues. Germline loops: CDR1 SGHTA, CDR2 FQGNSA. The CDR3 DNA reads TGTGCCAGCAGCGCGGGACCGGGGGCCGGGGCCCAGTACTTC. It specifies CASSAGPGAGAQYF.

This rearrangement joins TRBV11-3 to TRBJ2-3; D unclear. CDR1 is SGHNT and CDR2 is YENEEA in the germline V gene. The length of the CDR3 is 16 residues. V lost 1 base and J 6 bases, leaving 17 bases between the germline ends. The CDR3 DNA reads TGTGCCAGCAGCTTAGGTCACCGGGTTTTTTGGGATACGCAGTATTTT. Encoded protein: CASSLGHRVFWDTQYF.

The rearrangement joins TRBV4-2 to TRBJ2-3; D not certain. The CDR3 runs to 14 residues. V shed 0 bases and J shed 6 bases, with 10 bases lying between them. Germline values: CDR1 LGHNA, CDR2 YNFKEQ. Here the CDR3 DNA reads TGTGCCAGCAGCCAAGATCAGTTAGAGGATACGCAGTATTTT. Encoded protein: CASSQDQLEDTQYF.

This chain links TRBV5-6 with TRBJ2-7, with 8 nucleotides matching TRBD1. The CDR3 loop spans 12 amino acids. After removal of 4 bases from V and 7 bases from J, the junction contained 4 bases not matched to a gene. In germline, CDR1 is SGHDT, CDR2 YYEEEE. CDR3 protein: CASSRDRWEQYV. The CDR3 DNA reads TGTGCCAGCAGCAGGGACAGGTGGGAGCAGTACGTC.

The chain couples TRBV11-3 to TRBJ1-1; 8 bases line up with TRBD1. Germline CDR1 is SGHNT and CDR2 is YENEEA. The CDR3 has 12 residues. V lost 4 bases, J lost 5 bases, and 0 bases stayed unmatched. The CDR3 nucleotides are TGTGCCAGCAGCTGGACAGGGACTGAAGCTTTCTTT. It translates to CASSWTGTEAFF.

The chain is built from TRBV19 and TRBJ2-3; 10 nucleotides match TRBD1. With 6 bases clipped from V and 4 bases from J, the junction kept 10 bases outside the gene matches. Germline-derived CDR1 and CDR2 are LNHDA and SQIVND (reference sequence). The CDR3 sequence is 16 residues long. CDR3 in DNA: TGTGCCAGTAGCCTTCTAGGGACAGGGGTCCCAGATACGCAGTATTTT. It encodes CASSLLGTGVPDTQYF.

The chain recombines TRBV18 with TRBJ2-4; 7 bases are shared with TRBD1. V lost 9 bases and J lost 0; bases outside the gene matches: 14. Per the germline V gene, CDR1 is KGHSH and CDR2 is LQKENI. The CDR3 extends over 17 amino acids. CDR3 protein: CASVGQQTRLAKNIQYF. Here the CDR3 DNA reads TGTGCCAGTGTGGGACAGCAGACACGACTAGCCAAAAACATTCAGTACTTC.

This chain uses TRBV5-1 with TRBJ2-2, with TRBD2 identical over 8 bases. CDR3 length equals 17 residues. Germline CDR1 SGHRS, CDR2 YFSETQ. J was trimmed by 5 bases and V by 1 base; bases with no gene match: 10. The DNA for the CDR3 is TGCGCCAGCAGCTTGAGTGAAAAACTAGCGGTAACCGGGGAGCTGTTTTTT. This sequence encodes CASSLSEKLAVTGELFF.

The V and J genes are TRBV7-8 and TRBJ1-5; D unclear. CDR3 length: 15 residues. The V end was cut by 2 bases, the J end by 3 bases, with 11 bases between. CDR1 SGHVS and CDR2 FQNEAQ come from the germline V gene. The CDR3 is CASSLNYLANQPQHF. CDR3 coding DNA: TGTGCCAGCAGCTTAAATTATCTGGCCAATCAGCCCCAGCATTTT. Full variable domain (missing parts from reference TRBV7-8 and TRBJ1-5): GAGVSQSPRYKVAKRGQDVALRCDPISGHVSLFWYQQALGQGPEFLTYFQNEAQLDKSGLPSDRFFAERPEGSVSTLKIQRTQQEDSAVYLCASSLNYLANQPQHFGDGTRLSIL.

This sequence joins TRBV18 and TRBJ2-4; unclear D gene. The germline gives CDR1 KGHSH, CDR2 LQKENI. The V end was cut by 0 bases, the J end by 0 bases, with 12 bases between. This CDR3 contains 17 residues. The CDR3 DNA sequence: TGTGCCAGCTCACCACCGATGCAGATCCTAGCCAAAAACATTCAGTACTTC. It translates to CASSPPMQILAKNIQYF.

The CDR3 is CASSLDRAENQPQHF. The DNA for the CDR3 is TGTGCCAGCTCCCTAGACAGGGCGGAGAATCAGCCCCAGCATTTT. V usage is TRBV18 and J usage is TRBJ1-5; 7 nucleotides agree with TRBD1. Losses at the gene ends were 6 bases for V and 4 bases for J; bases not matched to a gene: 9. This CDR3 has 15 amino acids. Germline-derived CDR1 and CDR2 are KGHSH and LQKENI.